Listed below are T cell receptor beta chains from one sample, sequenced in a study of blood T cell repertoires in COVID-19. Sequenced by immunoSEQ multiplex PCR; TCRdb stores in-frame clones only, minus some. The sample has about 300,000 clones; around 92% are singletons. The specimen sequenced was PBMCs or T cells enriched from blood (not recorded which). The source is a woman in her forties or fifties who had been exposed to COVID-19. The conserved cysteine and the conserved F or W are not part of the CDR3 here. The size field is filled for only some rows; it gives once, few, many or a size class.

j_call clone_size v_call cdr3_aa
TRBJ1-2 once TRBV28 ASSSPAAASLVYGYT
TRBJ1-4 NA TRBV28 ASSLFSATNEKLF
TRBJ1-5 few TRBV10-3 AISETGGNQPQH
TRBJ1-2 NA TRBV10-3 AISEPSTTGPRGYT
TRBJ2-1 NA TRBV7-2 ASSTVTRGEQF
TRBJ2-7 NA TRBV2 ASRGQGESN
TRBJ2-7 NA TRBV6-5 ASSYSQGTYEQY
TRBJ2-7 NA TRBV29-1 TASGGDSYEQY
TRBJ1-4 NA TRBV6-1 ASSARTAIYPGELF
TRBJ2-3 NA TRBV5-1 ASSQNTDTQY
TRBJ2-7 few TRBV19 ASRAAANYEQY
TRBJ1-5 NA TRBV19 ASSETTQPQH
TRBJ2-7 NA TRBV27 ASSSNGAGGSYEQY
TRBJ2-3 once TRBV24-1 ATSDQPLAGGQDTQY
TRBJ1-2 NA TRBV2 ASSSHRDRVYGYT
TRBJ1-5 NA TRBV18 ASSPELIRTGQPQH